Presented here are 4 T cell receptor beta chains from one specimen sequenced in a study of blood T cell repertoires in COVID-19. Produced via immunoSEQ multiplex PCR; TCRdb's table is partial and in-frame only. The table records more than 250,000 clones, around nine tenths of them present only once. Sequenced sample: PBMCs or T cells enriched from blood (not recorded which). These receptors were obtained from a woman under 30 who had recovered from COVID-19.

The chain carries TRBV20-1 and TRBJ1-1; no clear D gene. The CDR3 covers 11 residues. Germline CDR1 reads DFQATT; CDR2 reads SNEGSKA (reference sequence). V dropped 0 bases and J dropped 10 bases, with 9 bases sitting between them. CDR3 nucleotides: TGCAGTGCTAGAGAGGCCTCGGGAGCTTTCTTT. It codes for CSAREASGAFF.

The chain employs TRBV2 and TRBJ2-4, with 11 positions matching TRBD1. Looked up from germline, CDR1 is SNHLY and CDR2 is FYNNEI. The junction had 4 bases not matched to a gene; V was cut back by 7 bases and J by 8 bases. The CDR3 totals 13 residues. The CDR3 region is CASNRDRGDIQYF. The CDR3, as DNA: TGTGCCAGCAATAGGGACAGGGGGGACATTCAGTACTTC.

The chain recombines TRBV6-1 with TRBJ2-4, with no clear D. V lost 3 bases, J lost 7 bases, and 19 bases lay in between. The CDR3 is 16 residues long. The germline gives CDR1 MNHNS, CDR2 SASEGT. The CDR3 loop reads CASSDRSSSSGNIQYF. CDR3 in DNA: TGTGCCAGCAGTGACAGATCGTCCTCTTCAGGCAACATTCAGTACTTC.

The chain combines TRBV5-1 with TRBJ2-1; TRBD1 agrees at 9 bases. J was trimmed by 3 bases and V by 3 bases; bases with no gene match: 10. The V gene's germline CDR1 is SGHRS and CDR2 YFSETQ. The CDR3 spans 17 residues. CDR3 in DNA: TGCGCCAGCAGCTACGTCACAGGGGGCACCTTCTACAATGAGCAGTTCTTC. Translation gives CASSYVTGGTFYNEQFF. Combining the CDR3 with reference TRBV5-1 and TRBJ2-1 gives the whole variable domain KAGVTQTPRYLIKTRGQQVTLSCSPISGHRSVSWYQQTPGQGLQFLFEYFSETQRNKGNFPGRFSGRQFSNSRSEMNVSTLELGDSALYLCASSYVTGGTFYNEQFFGPGTRLTVL.